A single sample gave rise to the 14 T cell receptor beta chains below, sequenced in a study of blood T cell repertoires in COVID-19 (dated by TCRdb to 2020 to 2022). Library prep was done by the immunoSEQ multiplex PCR assay. This immuneACCESS table, as held by TCRdb, lists in-frame sequences with V and J called but not all clones. Of the missing ones, under half trace to an unresolved V gene in checked studies; the others have no known cause. The sample profile shows around 330,000 clones; more than 75% of them were found once. The ten biggest clones cover 2% to 3% of the sample. The sequenced sample was PBMCs or T cells enriched from blood (not recorded which). Receptor source: a man between 60 and 70 years old who had recovered from COVID-19.

The chain uses TRBV7-9 and TRBJ2-7; the match to TRBD2 covers 10 bases. This CDR3 contains 16 residues. V lost 5 bases to trimming and J lost 7 bases; unmatched junction nucleotides: 14. Germline lookup yields CDR1 SEHNR and CDR2 FQNEAQ (reference sequence). The CDR3 loop is CASSPQGVAGGTEQYF. CDR3 nucleotides: TGTGCCAGCAGCCCCCAAGGTGTAGCGGGAGGTACGGAGCAGTACTTC.

Details on this clone: An end of the junction differs from the germline gene, which may be a read error. The chain couples TRBV4-1 to TRBJ2-2; TRBD1 matches at 9 bases. From germline, CDR1 is MGHRA and CDR2 YSYEKL. This CDR3 has 14 residues. CDR3 residues: CASRQDRGAGELFF. For the CDR3, the DNA is TGCGCCAGCAGACAAGACAGGGGGGCCGGGGAGCTGTTTTTT.

The genes are TRBV7-9 and TRBJ1-3, with TRBD1 matching over 7 bases. After removal of 4 bases from V and 0 bases from J, the junction contained 12 bases not matched to a gene. The CDR3 runs to 18 residues. The germline CDR1 and CDR2 sequences are SEHNR and FQNEAQ (reference sequence). The CDR3 spells CASSSNPGTGDSGNTIYF. DNA of the CDR3: TGTGCCAGCAGCTCCAATCCGGGAACAGGGGACTCTGGAAACACCATATATTTT.

The J gene is TRBJ1-2, the V gene TRBV9; 7 nucleotides line up with TRBD1. From germline, CDR1 is SGDLS and CDR2 YYNGEE. V shed 3 bases, J shed 4 bases, and the junction held 9 bases outside the gene matches. This CDR3 has 15 amino acids. CDR3 residues: CASSDLTGPRYGYTF. CDR3 sequence (DNA): TGTGCCAGCAGCGACCTGACAGGGCCTCGCTATGGCTACACCTTC.

J is TRBJ1-2 and V is TRBV5-1, with 9 bases that match TRBD1. This CDR3 has 15 residues. CDR1 is SGHRS, CDR2 YFSETQ, per germline. J gave up 4 bases and V 0 bases, and 4 bases lay outside the gene matches. In DNA form, the CDR3 reads TGCGCCAGCAGCTTGGGGACAGGGGTATCCTATGGCTACACCTTC. This encodes CASSLGTGVSYGYTF.

CDR3 sequence (DNA): TGTGCCAGCAACGTACGGGAGCAGTACTTC. Encoded protein: CASNVREQYF. The chain employs TRBV6-5 and TRBJ2-7; D is unresolved. Trimming cost V 7 bases and J 7 bases, with 8 bases left between them. The CDR3 spans 10 residues. Germline CDR1 MNHEY, CDR2 SVGAGI.

This chain links TRBV9 with TRBJ2-3; 7 bases fit TRBD2. V shed 3 bases and J 2 bases; nucleotides not matched to a gene: 9. The CDR3 is made up of 16 amino acids. Germline V gene sequence: CDR1 SGDLS, CDR2 YYNGEE. In nucleotides, the CDR3 is TGTGCCAGCAGCGCCTCCCCTAGCGGAGCCACAGATACGCAGTATTTT. Translating it yields CASSASPSGATDTQYF.

This clone appeared a single time. The V call is TRBV9, the J call TRBJ2-5, with D maybe TRBD2 (7 bases). Germline loops: CDR1 SGDLS, CDR2 YYNGEE. This CDR3 contains 15 residues. Between the trimmed V and J ends, which lost 1 base and 2 bases, there was a span of 12 bases. CDR3 sequence reads: CASSVLGGQQETQYF. DNA for the CDR3: TGTGCCAGCAGCGTATTGGGGGGGCAACAAGAGACCCAGTACTTC.

The J gene is TRBJ1-1, the V gene TRBV30; possible D gene TRBD1, 6 bases. The CDR3 is 12 residues long. Germline CDR1 is GTSNPN and CDR2 is SVGIG (reference sequence). The V end lost 5 bases, the J end lost 0 bases, and 7 bases lay between the germline ends. CDR3 sequence: CAWGQLNTEAFF. The CDR3 coding sequence is TGTGCCTGGGGACAGTTGAACACTGAAGCTTTCTTT. The full variable domain, completed using reference TRBV30 and TRBJ1-1, is SQTIHQWPATLVQPVGSPLSLECTVEGTSNPNLYWYRQAAGRGLQLLFYSVGIGQISSEVPQNLSASRPQDRQFILSSKKLLLSDSGFYLCAWGQLNTEAFFGQGTRLTVV.

Notes on this clone: The sample contains more than one DNA sequence encoding this CDR3. The genes are TRBV7-2 and TRBJ2-2; 8 bases are a match to TRBD2. The CDR3 length is 16 residues. Per germline, CDR1 SGHTA and CDR2 FQGNSA. The junction had 9 bases not matched to a gene; V was cut back by 3 bases and J by 6 bases. CDR3 in DNA: TGTGCCAGCAGCTTTTCGGGGGGGCGGTTGGCCGGGGAGCTGTTTTTT. Its translation: CASSFSGGRLAGELFF.

This chain uses TRBV4-1 with TRBJ1-5, with TRBD1 as a possible D gene (6 bases). This CDR3 contains 21 residues. Germline CDR1 and CDR2: MGHRA and YSYEKL. Trimming stripped 0 bases from V and 0 bases from J, with 24 bases between. CDR3 amino acids: CASSQDGVPRGPFSSNQPQHF. As DNA, the CDR3 is TGCGCCAGCAGCCAAGATGGGGTCCCCAGGGGACCCTTCAGTAGCAATCAGCCCCAGCATTTT.

The CDR3 nucleotides read TGCGCCAGCAAGGGACAGGGGGACTATGGCTACACCTTC. Translated: CASKGQGDYGYTF. The chain couples TRBV4-1 to TRBJ1-2; 11 nucleotides align to TRBD1. This CDR3 contains 13 residues. V gave up 7 bases and J gave up 3 bases; unmatched junction bases: 1. The germline gives CDR1 MGHRA, CDR2 YSYEKL.

V gene TRBV2 combines with J gene TRBJ1-5; possible D gene TRBD1, 5 bases. Trimming left V 6 bases short and J 6 bases short, with 12 bases between. The CDR3 runs to 13 residues. CDR1 is SNHLY and CDR2 is FYNNEI in the germline V gene. The CDR3 nucleotides read TGTGCCAGCAGCTTGCAGGGCTTTCAGCCCCAGCATTTT. Amino acid sequence: CASSLQGFQPQHF.

This clone was picked up one time. The chain has TRBV11-2 and TRBJ2-5; D is perhaps TRBD1 (5 bases). V lost 7 bases and J 5 bases, leaving 14 bases between the germline ends. This CDR3 comprises 13 residues. Looked up from germline, CDR1 is SGHAT and CDR2 is FQNNGV. The CDR3 sequence is CASNPGNGETQYF. The DNA of the CDR3 is TGTGCCAGCAACCCAGGGAACGGGGAGACCCAGTACTTC.